The clone carrying this T cell receptor (beta chain) has only a few counts. Its antigen remains unidentified. RNA was extracted and reverse transcribed into cDNA as the sequencing template. TCRdb keeps only in-frame clones here, not all; method: immunoSEQ multiplex PCR. The sample consists of about 190,000 clones, about 60% of them appearing once. The treatment denotes: oral pan-JAK inhibitor, 5-10 mg twice daily. The sample is drawn from a study of CD8+ T cells in alopecia areata. Study overall: Patients in the treated group were given tofacitinib by mouth, 5 to 10 mg twice a day.

The junction had 7 bases not matched to a gene; V was cut back by 0 bases and J by 2 bases. Germline lookup yields CDR1 LNHNV and CDR2 YYDKDF (reference sequence). This CDR3 region has 17 residues. Study outcomes and limitations: Uncertainty about whether baseline CD8+ expansion is linked to response remains, with one nonresponder.

This receptor was taken from a human donor with alopecia areata. The genes are TRBV15 and TRBJ2-7, with TRBD2 matching 10 bases. This sample comprised CD4+ T cells sorted from blood, obtained at week 4, from a patient treated with tofacitinib. The CDR3 DNA follows: TGTGCCACCAGCAGAGAATTAGCGGGAGGCCCTACCTACGAGCAGTACTTC. Translation gives CATSRELAGGPTYEQYF.